This T cell receptor (beta chain) emerged from a study of blood T cell repertoires in COVID-19. In its sample, this clone was seen once. Profiled with immunoSEQ multiplex PCR; TCRdb holds only in-frame clones, not every one. Here the sample spans some 90,000 clones, approximately 88% being singletons. Trimming left V 0 bases short and J 4 bases short, with 13 bases between. The CDR3 is made up of 15 amino acids. The germline V gene encodes CDR1 LNHNV and CDR2 YYDKDF (reference sequence). The chain carries TRBV15 and TRBJ2-7; maybe TRBD2 (6 bases). The TCR originated in a woman aged 60-70 years with COVID-19, enrolled during active disease. The sample consisted of peripheral blood. This CDR3 reads CATSRDSRGVYEQYF. The CDR3 bases are TGTGCCACCAGCAGAGATAGTCGCGGGGTTTACGAGCAGTACTTC.